Listed below are T cell receptor beta chains from one sample, sequenced in a study of molecular identifiers for immune sequencing clone quantification. TCRdb recomputed calls from the PCR reads with MiXCR, one row per CDR3 protein. Among 85,000 to 95,000 distinct CDR3 sequences listed, 15% to 20% were seen once. The sequencing sample was made of naive CD8+ T cells from blood, with Jurkat cell RNA spiked in. These TCRs come from a human donor in good health. Some libraries in this study had Jurkat cell RNA spiked in. CDR3s leave out the opening cysteine and the closing phenylalanine or tryptophan. Fields, in order: V gene, J gene, CDR3 length, clone size, CDR3 protein. Size values are once, few and many counts, or a class for expanded clones, and some rows have none.

V gene: TRBV4-2
J gene: TRBJ2-7
CDR3 length: 13
clone size: many
CDR3 protein: ASSQVTSGSHEQY

V gene: TRBV29-1
J gene: TRBJ1-4
CDR3 length: 8
clone size: many
CDR3 protein: SVDGGGRF

V gene: TRBV4-1
J gene: TRBJ2-7
CDR3 length: 13
clone size: many
CDR3 protein: ASSQAGTGSWEQY

V gene: TRBV7-2
J gene: TRBJ2-7
CDR3 length: 11
clone size: many
CDR3 protein: ASSSDLAYEQY

V gene: TRBV7-9
J gene: TRBJ1-6
CDR3 length: 17
clone size: many
CDR3 protein: ASSLSGTGGASYNSPLH

V gene: TRBV25-1
J gene: TRBJ2-3
CDR3 length: 16
clone size: many
CDR3 protein: ASSRLLTPGDGTDTQY

V gene: TRBV5-5
J gene: TRBJ1-2
CDR3 length: 16
clone size: many
CDR3 protein: ASSHEQVHTNSNYGYT

V gene: TRBV24-1
J gene: TRBJ2-1
CDR3 length: 9
clone size: many
CDR3 protein: ATTTGNEQF

V gene: TRBV3-1
J gene: TRBJ2-3
CDR3 length: 15
clone size: many
CDR3 protein: ASSQDFIGTGTDTQY

V gene: TRBV6-1
J gene: TRBJ1-1
CDR3 length: 11
clone size: .
CDR3 protein: ASPAPGAGEAF

V gene: TRBV11-2
J gene: TRBJ2-1
CDR3 length: 14
clone size: many
CDR3 protein: ASSLAYASSYNEQF

V gene: TRBV7-9
J gene: TRBJ2-7
CDR3 length: 12
clone size: many
CDR3 protein: ASSLGGTPGEQY

V gene: TRBV19
J gene: TRBJ2-7
CDR3 length: 13
clone size: many
CDR3 protein: ASSIDSGGAYEQY

V gene: TRBV20-1
J gene: TRBJ2-7
CDR3 length: 11
clone size: many
CDR3 protein: SARETRGDEQY

V gene: TRBV5-1
J gene: TRBJ2-7
CDR3 length: 13
clone size: many
CDR3 protein: ASSLAEGARYEQY

V gene: TRBV3-1
J gene: TRBJ2-1
CDR3 length: 13
clone size: many
CDR3 protein: ASSPDRSFYNEQF

V gene: TRBV19
J gene: TRBJ1-1
CDR3 length: 10
clone size: many
CDR3 protein: ASSIGTNEAF

V gene: TRBV6-2/TRBV6-3
J gene: TRBJ2-3
CDR3 length: 13
clone size: many
CDR3 protein: ASSYSGLRTDTQY

V gene: TRBV25-1
J gene: TRBJ1-5
CDR3 length: 12
clone size: many
CDR3 protein: ASSEYGGNQPQH

V gene: TRBV29-1
J gene: TRBJ2-1
CDR3 length: 15
clone size: many
CDR3 protein: SAAIEAGLDSYNEQF

V gene: TRBV6-2/TRBV6-3
J gene: TRBJ1-5
CDR3 length: 13
clone size: many
CDR3 protein: ASSYDRGSNQPQH

V gene: TRBV27
J gene: TRBJ2-2
CDR3 length: 13
clone size: many
CDR3 protein: ASSLFLDGTGELF

V gene: TRBV5-1
J gene: TRBJ2-1
CDR3 length: 13
clone size: once
CDR3 protein: ASGAGTRTYNEQF

V gene: TRBV7-9
J gene: TRBJ2-7
CDR3 length: 11
clone size: many
CDR3 protein: ASSFSPRNEQY

V gene: TRBV7-2
J gene: TRBJ2-7
CDR3 length: 10
clone size: .
CDR3 protein: ASSQGDYEQY

V gene: TRBV12-5
J gene: TRBJ2-3
CDR3 length: 12
clone size: .
CDR3 protein: ASGLHGLTDTQY

V gene: TRBV28
J gene: TRBJ2-7
CDR3 length: 12
clone size: .
CDR3 protein: ASSYRNNRAGQY

V gene: TRBV20-1
J gene: TRBJ2-7
CDR3 length: 13
clone size: many
CDR3 protein: SARSERETPYEQY

V gene: TRBV7-9
J gene: TRBJ2-1
CDR3 length: 14
clone size: many
CDR3 protein: ASSGGTGGFYNEQF

V gene: TRBV7-6
J gene: TRBJ2-1
CDR3 length: 11
clone size: many
CDR3 protein: ASSLYQNNEQF

V gene: TRBV2
J gene: TRBJ1-1
CDR3 length: 11
clone size: .
CDR3 protein: ASSVPRGTEAF

V gene: TRBV11-2
J gene: TRBJ1-1
CDR3 length: 11
clone size: .
CDR3 protein: ASSLEKALGAL

V gene: TRBV5-5
J gene: TRBJ2-7
CDR3 length: 15
clone size: many
CDR3 protein: ASSLGVGPINLYEQY

V gene: TRBV19
J gene: TRBJ1-1
CDR3 length: 13
clone size: once
CDR3 protein: ASSISQSGNTEAF

V gene: TRBV19
J gene: TRBJ2-7
CDR3 length: 12
clone size: many
CDR3 protein: ASSITGGFYEQY

V gene: TRBV9
J gene: TRBJ2-5
CDR3 length: 13
clone size: many
CDR3 protein: ASSFGRGIQETQY

V gene: TRBV11-2
J gene: TRBJ2-7
CDR3 length: 12
clone size: many
CDR3 protein: ASSLTGAPYEQY

V gene: TRBV19
J gene: TRBJ1-2
CDR3 length: 14
clone size: many
CDR3 protein: ASSIASRSSNYGYT

V gene: TRBV25-1
J gene: TRBJ2-7
CDR3 length: 13
clone size: many
CDR3 protein: ASSDPPSGLYEQY

V gene: TRBV5-5
J gene: TRBJ2-5
CDR3 length: 13
clone size: .
CDR3 protein: ASSPRDSRRETQY

V gene: TRBV27
J gene: TRBJ2-1
CDR3 length: 15
clone size: once
CDR3 protein: ASSLLVTGGAGNERF

V gene: TRBV7-9
J gene: TRBJ2-7
CDR3 length: 13
clone size: .
CDR3 protein: ASSLGAGEAYEQY